This note documents a single TCR beta chain sequence. Antigen: not known. These data are taken from a study of breast tumors, draining lymph nodes, adjacent tissues. Between the trimmed V and J ends, which lost 2 bases and 6 bases, there was a span of 12 bases. The CDR3 is 13 residues long. One entry per CDR3 protein results from TCRdb running MiXCR on the multiplex PCR reads. The top ten clones hold 8% to 11% of a sample with some 47,000 distinct CDR3 sequences, around 45% of them seen once. Study observations and caveats: Most tumor T cells seemingly derive from lymph node, then expand in tumor. Tumors had less TCR diversity than lymph nodes, more than nontumor tissue.

The TCR originated in a female donor with breast cancer. Some clones in this sample may be carry-over from other donors' samples. The rearrangement uses TRBV5-7 and TRBJ2-7; D is ambiguous. TRBV5-7 is assigned to the ORF class and has an uncertain function. The specimen sequenced was breast tumor tissue. CDR3 sequence: CASSFKAASEQYF. The CDR3 region has the DNA TGTGCCAGCAGCTTCAAAGCAGCGTCCGAGCAGTACTTC.